This T cell receptor beta chain derives from a study of T cell changes during pregnancy in multiple sclerosis. Germline V gene sequence: CDR1 MNHEY, CDR2 SMNVEV (reference sequence). V lost 8 bases and J 7 bases, leaving 12 bases between the germline ends. The CDR3 runs 12 residues. Produced via immunoSEQ multiplex PCR; TCRdb's table is partial and in-frame only. The sample lists about 64,000 clones, roughly 92% occurring once. The chain uses TRBV27 and TRBJ2-1; a weak D match, TRBD2 (5 bases). The TCR sequence derives from a female donor with multiple sclerosis, enrolled in a pregnancy study. Sequencing was performed on peripheral blood, taken in the second trimester of pregnancy. CDR3 sequence (DNA): TGTGCCAGCCACAGCGGTATGAATGAGCAGTTCTTC. It codes for CASHSGMNEQFF.